The source of this T cell receptor (beta chain) is a study of control samples from healthy donors and cancer patients. Produced via immunoSEQ multiplex PCR; TCRdb's table is partial and in-frame only. Altogether 170,000 or so clones are present, approximately 94% being singletons, with the ten largest covering over 6.5%. The sequence derives from a woman aged 40 to 49 in good health. Source material: blood.

CDR3 DNA sequence: TGTGCCAGCAGCCCCCGGACTAGCGGGGGGTCAGATACGCAGTATTTT. Encoded protein: CASSPRTSGGSDTQYF. The chain carries TRBV9 and TRBJ2-3, with 14 bases identical to TRBD2. The trim removed 4 bases at V and 4 bases at J, leaving 5 bases unmatched. The CDR3 consists of 16 residues. Germline lookup yields CDR1 SGDLS and CDR2 YYNGEE. The complete variable domain, with remaining parts taken from reference TRBV9 and TRBJ2-3, reads DSGVTQTPKHLITATGQRVTLRCSPRSGDLSVYWYQQSLDQGLQFLIQYYNGEERAKGNILERFSAQQFPDLHSELNLSSLELGDSALYFCASSPRTSGGSDTQYFGPGTRLTVL.